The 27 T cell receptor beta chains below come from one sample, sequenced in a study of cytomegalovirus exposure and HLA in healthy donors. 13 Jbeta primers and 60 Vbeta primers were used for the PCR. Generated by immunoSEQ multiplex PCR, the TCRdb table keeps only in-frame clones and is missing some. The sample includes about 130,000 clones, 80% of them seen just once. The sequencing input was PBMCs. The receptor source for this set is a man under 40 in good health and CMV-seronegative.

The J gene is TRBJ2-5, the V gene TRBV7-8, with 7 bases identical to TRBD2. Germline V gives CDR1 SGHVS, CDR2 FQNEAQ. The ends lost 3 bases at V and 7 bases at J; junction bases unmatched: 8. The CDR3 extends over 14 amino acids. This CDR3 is CASSFAKRGPTQYF. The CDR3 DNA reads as TGTGCCAGCAGCTTTGCCAAGCGGGGACCGACCCAGTACTTC.

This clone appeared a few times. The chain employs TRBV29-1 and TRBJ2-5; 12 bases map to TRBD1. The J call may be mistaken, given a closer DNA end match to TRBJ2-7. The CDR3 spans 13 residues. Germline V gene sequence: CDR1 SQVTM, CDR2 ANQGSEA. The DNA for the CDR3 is TGCAGCTTCCTGGGACAGGGGGCGCCCGAGCAGTACTTC. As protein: CSFLGQGAPEQYF.

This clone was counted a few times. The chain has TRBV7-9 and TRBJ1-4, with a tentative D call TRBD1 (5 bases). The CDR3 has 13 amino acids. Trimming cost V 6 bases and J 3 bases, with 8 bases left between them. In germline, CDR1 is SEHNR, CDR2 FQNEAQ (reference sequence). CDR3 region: CASRGGPNEKLFF. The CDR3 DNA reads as TGTGCCAGCAGGGGGGGTCCTAATGAAAAACTGTTTTTT.

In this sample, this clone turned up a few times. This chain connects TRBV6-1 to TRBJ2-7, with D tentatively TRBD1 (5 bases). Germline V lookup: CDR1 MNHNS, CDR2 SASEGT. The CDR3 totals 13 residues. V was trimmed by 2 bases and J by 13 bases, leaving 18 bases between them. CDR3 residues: CASSEYSRETTYF. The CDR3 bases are TGTGCCAGCAGTGAATATTCCAGGGAAACTACATACTTC.

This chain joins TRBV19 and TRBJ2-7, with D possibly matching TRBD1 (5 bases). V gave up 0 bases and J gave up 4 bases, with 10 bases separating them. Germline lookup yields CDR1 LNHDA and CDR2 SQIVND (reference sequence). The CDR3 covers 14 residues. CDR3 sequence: CASSIDAPGYEQYF. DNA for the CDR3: TGTGCCAGTAGTATAGATGCTCCAGGGTACGAGCAGTACTTC.

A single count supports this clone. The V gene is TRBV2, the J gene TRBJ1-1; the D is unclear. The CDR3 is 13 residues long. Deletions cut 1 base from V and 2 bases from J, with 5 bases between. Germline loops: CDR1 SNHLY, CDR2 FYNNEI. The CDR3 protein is CASSEGLNTEAFF. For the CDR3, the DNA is TGTGCCAGCAGTGAAGGACTAAACACTGAAGCTTTCTTT.

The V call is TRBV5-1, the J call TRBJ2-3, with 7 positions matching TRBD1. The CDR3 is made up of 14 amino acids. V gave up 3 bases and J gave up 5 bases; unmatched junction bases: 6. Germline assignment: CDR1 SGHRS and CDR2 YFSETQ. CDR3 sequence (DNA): TGCGCCAGCAGCTGGGGGACAGTTGGAGATACGCAGTATTTT. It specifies CASSWGTVGDTQYF.

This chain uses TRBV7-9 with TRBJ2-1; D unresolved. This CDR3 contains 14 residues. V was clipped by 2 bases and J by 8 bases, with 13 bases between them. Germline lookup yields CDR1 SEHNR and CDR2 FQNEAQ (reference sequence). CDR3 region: CASSLRLSRDEQFF. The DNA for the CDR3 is TGTGCCAGCAGCTTAAGGCTAAGTCGGGATGAGCAGTTCTTC. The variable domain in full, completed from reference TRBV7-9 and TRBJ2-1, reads DTGVSQNPRHKITKRGQNVTFRCDPISEHNRLYWYRQTLGQGPEFLTYFQNEAQLEKSRLLSDRFSAERPKGSFSTLEIQRTEQGDSAMYLCASSLRLSRDEQFFGPGTRLTVL.

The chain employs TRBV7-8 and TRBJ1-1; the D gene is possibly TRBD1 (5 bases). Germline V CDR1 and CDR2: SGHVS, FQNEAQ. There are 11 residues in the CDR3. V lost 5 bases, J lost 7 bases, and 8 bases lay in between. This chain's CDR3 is CASSQGGEAFF. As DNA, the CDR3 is TGTGCCAGCAGCCAGGGCGGTGAAGCTTTCTTT.

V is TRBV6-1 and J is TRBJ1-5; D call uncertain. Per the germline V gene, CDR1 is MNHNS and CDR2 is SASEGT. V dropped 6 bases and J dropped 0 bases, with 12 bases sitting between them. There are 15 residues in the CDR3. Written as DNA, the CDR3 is TGTGCCAGCAGCCAAGAGGGATTTAGCAATCAGCCCCAGCATTTT. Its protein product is CASSQEGFSNQPQHF.

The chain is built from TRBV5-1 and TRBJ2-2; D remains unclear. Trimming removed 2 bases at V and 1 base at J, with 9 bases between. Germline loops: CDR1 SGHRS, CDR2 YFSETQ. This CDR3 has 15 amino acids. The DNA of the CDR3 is TGCGCCAGCAGCTTACAACAGCAGAACACCGGGGAGCTGTTTTTT. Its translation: CASSLQQQNTGELFF.

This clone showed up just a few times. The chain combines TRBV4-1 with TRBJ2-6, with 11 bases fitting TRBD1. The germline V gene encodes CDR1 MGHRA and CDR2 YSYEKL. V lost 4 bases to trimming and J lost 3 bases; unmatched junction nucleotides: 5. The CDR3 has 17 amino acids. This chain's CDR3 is CASSLADRGLGANVLTF. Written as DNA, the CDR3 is TGCGCCAGCAGCCTAGCGGACAGGGGGCTTGGGGCCAACGTCCTGACTTTC.

The DNA of the CDR3 is TGTGCCAGCAAACCAGTGCCCGACTCCTACGAGCAGTACTTC. Protein sequence: CASKPVPDSYEQYF. J is TRBJ2-7 and V is TRBV5-4; D is undetermined. CDR1 is SGHNT, CDR2 YYREEE, per germline (reference sequence). This CDR3 region has 14 residues. V was trimmed by 6 bases and J by 0 bases, leaving 13 bases between them.

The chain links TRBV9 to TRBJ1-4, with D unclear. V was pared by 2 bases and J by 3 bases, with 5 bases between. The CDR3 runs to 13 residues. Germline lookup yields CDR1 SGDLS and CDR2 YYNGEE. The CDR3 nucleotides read TGTGCCAGCAGCGTGAGCGCTAATGAAAAACTGTTTTTT. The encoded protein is CASSVSANEKLFF.

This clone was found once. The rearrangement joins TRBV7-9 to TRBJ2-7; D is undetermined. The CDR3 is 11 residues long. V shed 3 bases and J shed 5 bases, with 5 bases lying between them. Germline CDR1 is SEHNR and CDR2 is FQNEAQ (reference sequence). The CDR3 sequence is CASSFSDEQYF. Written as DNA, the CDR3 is TGTGCCAGCAGCTTTAGTGACGAGCAGTACTTC.

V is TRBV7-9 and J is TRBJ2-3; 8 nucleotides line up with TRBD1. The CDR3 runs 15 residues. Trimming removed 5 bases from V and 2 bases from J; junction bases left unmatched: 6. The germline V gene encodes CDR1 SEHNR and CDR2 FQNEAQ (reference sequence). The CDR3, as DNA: TGTGCCAGCAGCCCTGACAGGGGCCCCACAGATACGCAGTATTTT. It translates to CASSPDRGPTDTQYF.

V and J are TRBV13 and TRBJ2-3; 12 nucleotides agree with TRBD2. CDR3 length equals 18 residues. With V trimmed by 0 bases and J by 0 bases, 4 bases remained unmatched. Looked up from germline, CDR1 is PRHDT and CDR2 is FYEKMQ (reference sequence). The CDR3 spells CASSLGLAGGLSTDTQYF. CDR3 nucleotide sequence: TGTGCCAGCAGCTTAGGACTAGCGGGGGGTCTTAGCACAGATACGCAGTATTTT.

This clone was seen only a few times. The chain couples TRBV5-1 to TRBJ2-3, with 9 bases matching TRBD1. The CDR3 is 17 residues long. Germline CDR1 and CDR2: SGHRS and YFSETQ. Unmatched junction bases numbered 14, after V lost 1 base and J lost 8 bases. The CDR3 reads CASSLTGGLLTGSTQYF. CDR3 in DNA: TGCGCCAGCAGCTTGACAGGGGGCCTACTGACGGGAAGTACGCAGTATTTT. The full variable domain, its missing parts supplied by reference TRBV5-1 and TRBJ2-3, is KAGVTQTPRYLIKTRGQQVTLSCSPISGHRSVSWYQQTPGQGLQFLFEYFSETQRNKGNFPGRFSGRQFSNSRSEMNVSTLELGDSALYLCASSLTGGLLTGSTQYFGPGTRLTVL.

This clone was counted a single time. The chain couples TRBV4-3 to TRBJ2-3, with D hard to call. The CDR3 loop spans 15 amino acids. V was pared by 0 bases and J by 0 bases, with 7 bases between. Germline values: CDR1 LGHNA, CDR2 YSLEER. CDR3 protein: CASSQDWASTDTQYF. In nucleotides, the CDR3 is TGCGCCAGCAGCCAAGATTGGGCCAGCACAGATACGCAGTATTTT.

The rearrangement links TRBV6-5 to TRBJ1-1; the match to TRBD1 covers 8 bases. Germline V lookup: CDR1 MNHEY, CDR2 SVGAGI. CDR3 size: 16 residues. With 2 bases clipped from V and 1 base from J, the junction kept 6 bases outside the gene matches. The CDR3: CASSYRLRGPNTEAFF. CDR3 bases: TGTGCCAGCAGTTACCGCCTCAGGGGGCCGAACACTGAAGCTTTCTTT.

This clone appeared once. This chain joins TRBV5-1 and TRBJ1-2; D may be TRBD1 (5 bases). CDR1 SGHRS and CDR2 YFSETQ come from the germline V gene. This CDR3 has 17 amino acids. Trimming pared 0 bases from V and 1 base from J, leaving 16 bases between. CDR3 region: CASSLALSGRDNYGYTF. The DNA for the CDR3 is TGCGCCAGCAGCTTGGCACTCTCGGGCAGGGATAACTATGGCTACACCTTC.

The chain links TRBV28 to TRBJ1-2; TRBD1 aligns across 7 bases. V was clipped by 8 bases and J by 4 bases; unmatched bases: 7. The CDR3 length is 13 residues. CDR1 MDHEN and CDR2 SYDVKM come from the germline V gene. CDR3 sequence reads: CASGNRGVYGYTF. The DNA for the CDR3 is TGTGCCAGCGGGAACAGGGGAGTCTATGGCTACACCTTC.

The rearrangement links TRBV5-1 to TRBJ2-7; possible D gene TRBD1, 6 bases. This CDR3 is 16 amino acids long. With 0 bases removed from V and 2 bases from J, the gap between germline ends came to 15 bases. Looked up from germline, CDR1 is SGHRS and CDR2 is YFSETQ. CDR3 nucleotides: TGCGCCAGCAGCTTGGTCGGGACAATGATTACCTACGAGCAGTACTTC. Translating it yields CASSLVGTMITYEQYF.

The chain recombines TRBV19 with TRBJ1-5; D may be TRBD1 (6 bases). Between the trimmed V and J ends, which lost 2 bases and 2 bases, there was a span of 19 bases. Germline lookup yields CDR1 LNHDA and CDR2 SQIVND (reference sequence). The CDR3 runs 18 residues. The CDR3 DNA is TGTGCCAGTAGTATAAAAATGGTTGGGACAATGGGCAATCAGCCCCAGCATTTT. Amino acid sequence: CASSIKMVGTMGNQPQHF.

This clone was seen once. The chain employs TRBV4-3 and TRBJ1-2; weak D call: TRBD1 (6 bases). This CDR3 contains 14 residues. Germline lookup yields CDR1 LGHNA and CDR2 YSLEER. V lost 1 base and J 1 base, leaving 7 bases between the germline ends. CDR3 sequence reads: CASSQVDSNYGYTF. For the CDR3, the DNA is TGCGCCAGCAGCCAAGTGGACAGTAACTATGGCTACACCTTC.

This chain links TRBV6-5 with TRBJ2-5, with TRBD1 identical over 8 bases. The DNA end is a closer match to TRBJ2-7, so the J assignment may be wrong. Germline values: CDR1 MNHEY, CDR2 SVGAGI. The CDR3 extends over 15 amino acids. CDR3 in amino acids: CASSYQRTGPHEQYF. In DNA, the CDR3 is TGTGCCAGCAGTTACCAGAGGACAGGGCCCCACGAGCAGTACTTC.

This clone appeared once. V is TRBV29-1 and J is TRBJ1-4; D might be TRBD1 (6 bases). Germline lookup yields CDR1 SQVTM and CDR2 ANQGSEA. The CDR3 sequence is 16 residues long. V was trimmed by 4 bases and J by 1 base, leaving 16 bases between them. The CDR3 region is CSVGRGPGETNEKLFF. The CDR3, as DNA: TGCAGCGTTGGCCGGGGACCAGGGGAAACTAATGAAAAACTGTTTTTT.